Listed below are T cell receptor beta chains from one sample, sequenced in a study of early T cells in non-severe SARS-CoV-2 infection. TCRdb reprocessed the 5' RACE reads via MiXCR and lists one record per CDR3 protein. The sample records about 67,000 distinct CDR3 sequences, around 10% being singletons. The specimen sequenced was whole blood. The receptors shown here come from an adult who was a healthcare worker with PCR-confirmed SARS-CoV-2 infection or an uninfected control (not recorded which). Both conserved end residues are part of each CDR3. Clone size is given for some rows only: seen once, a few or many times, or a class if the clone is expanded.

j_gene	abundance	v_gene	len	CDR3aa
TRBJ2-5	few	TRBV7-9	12	CASSPQGETQYF
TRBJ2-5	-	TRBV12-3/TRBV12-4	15	CASSSATSGQETQYF
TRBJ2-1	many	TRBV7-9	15	CASRTAGTGSIEQFF
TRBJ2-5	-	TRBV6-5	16	CASSNEPTSGAKTQYF
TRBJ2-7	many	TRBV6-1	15	CASSEYSYLSYEQYF
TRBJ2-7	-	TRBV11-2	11	CASRMSNEQYF
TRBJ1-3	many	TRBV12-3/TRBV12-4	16	CASSFAGQSSGNTIYF
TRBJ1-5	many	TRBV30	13	CAWSVQGNQPQHF
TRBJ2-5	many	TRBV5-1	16	CASSLALLAGQETQYF
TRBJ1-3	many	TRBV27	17	CASSSLAAPISGNTIYF
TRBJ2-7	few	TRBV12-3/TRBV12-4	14	CASTPGGDPREQYF
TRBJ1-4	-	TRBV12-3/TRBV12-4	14	CASRNREGDEKLFF
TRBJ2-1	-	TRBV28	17	CASSLGGGTTLNNEQFF
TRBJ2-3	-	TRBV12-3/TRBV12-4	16	CASSRKGRTATDTQYF
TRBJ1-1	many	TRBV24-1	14	CATSDPSQGTEAFF
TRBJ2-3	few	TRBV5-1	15	CASSLYGGGTDTQYF
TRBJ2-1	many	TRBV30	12	CAWYKGRGEQFF
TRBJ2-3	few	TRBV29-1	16	CSVKEWRGRGTDTQYF
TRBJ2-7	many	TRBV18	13	CASATSDSYEQYF
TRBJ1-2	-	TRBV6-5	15	CASSKDRGRLSGYTF
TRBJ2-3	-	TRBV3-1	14	CASSQPSDTDTQYF
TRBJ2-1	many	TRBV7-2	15	CASSLANQAYNEQFF
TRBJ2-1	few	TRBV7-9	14	CASSFLGRGNEQFF
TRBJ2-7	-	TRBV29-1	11	CSARVNYEQYF
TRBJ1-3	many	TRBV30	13	CAWDRGTGNTIYF